The clone carrying this TCR beta chain has a single count. Its antigen remains unidentified. From germline, CDR1 is WNHNN and CDR2 SYGVQD (reference sequence). V was pared by 3 bases and J by 5 bases, with 6 bases of the junction left unmatched. The CDR3 totals 15 residues. This sample is drawn from a study of T cell responses to AZD1222 COVID-19 vaccine. Study-wide findings and caveats: Without day 14 samples, only post-peak T cell repertoires were studied. Baseline seropositivity occurred in only a handful of AZD1222 recipients.

Only in-frame clones appear in the TCRdb table, and some are missing; sequencing was by immunoSEQ multiplex PCR. The table records 110,000 to 150,000 clones, around 92% of them present only once. V is TRBV10-1 and J is TRBJ2-1, with 8 nucleotides matching TRBD2. This sequence was found in an adult who had recovered from COVID-19. The source material was peripheral blood, sampled after recovery from COVID-19. This chain's CDR3 is CASSEQREKDNEQFF. The CDR3 region has the DNA TGCGCCAGCAGTGAACAGCGGGAGAAGGACAATGAGCAGTTCTTC.